Sequencing of this T cell receptor (beta chain) was carried out in a study of shared clonotypes between healthy human individuals. Study-wide results and caveats: Genetic and exposure-history diversity was limited by the small donor number. Memory subsets had estimated richness that was generally smaller than that of naive subsets.

Positive CCR7 selection of CD45RO-negative cells yielded the naive CD8 cells, and terminally differentiated effector memory CD45RA+ cells were excluded. Among the donors, all were Caucasian adults who lived in Nashville, Tennessee. Profiling relied on immunoSEQ multiplex PCR, and the TCRdb table lists in-frame clones only, not all of them. The sample includes about 2,200,000 clones, 85% to 95% of them seen just once. The CDR3 has 12 amino acids. Deletions cut 3 bases from V and 8 bases from J, with 10 bases between. The germline V gene has CDR1 LNHDA and CDR2 SQIVND (reference sequence). A word on this clone: Antigen: not known.

The sample was naive CD8+ T cells from PBMCs. This chain connects TRBV19 to TRBJ1-2, with D uncertain. This clonotype originated in a man aged 18 to 30 in good health. Some clones in this sample may be carry-over from other donors' samples. This CDR3 is CASSIRGEGYTF. The CDR3 DNA reads as TGTGCCAGTAGTATCCGGGGAGAGGGCTACACCTTC.